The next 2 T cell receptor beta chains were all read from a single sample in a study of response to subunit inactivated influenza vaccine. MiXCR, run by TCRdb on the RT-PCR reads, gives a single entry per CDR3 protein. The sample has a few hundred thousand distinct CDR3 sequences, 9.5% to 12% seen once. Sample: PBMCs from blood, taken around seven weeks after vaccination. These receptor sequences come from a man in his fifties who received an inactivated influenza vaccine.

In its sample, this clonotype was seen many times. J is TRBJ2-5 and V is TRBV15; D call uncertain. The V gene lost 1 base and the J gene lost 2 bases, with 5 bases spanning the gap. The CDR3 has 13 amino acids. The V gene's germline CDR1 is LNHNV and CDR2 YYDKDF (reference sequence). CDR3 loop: CATSRVAQETQYF. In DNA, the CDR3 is TGTGCCACCAGCAGAGTGGCGCAAGAGACCCAGTACTTC. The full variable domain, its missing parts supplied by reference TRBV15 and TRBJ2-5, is DAMVIQNPRYQVTQFGKPVTLSCSQTLNHNVMYWYQQKSSQAPKLLFHYYDKDFNNEADTPDNFQSRRPNTSFCFLDIRSPGLGDTAMYLCATSRVAQETQYFGPGTRLLVL.

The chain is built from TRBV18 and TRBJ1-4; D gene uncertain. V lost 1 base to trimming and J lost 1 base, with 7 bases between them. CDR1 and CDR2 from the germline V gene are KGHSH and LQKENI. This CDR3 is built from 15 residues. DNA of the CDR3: TGTGCCAGCTCACCACTACCTAGAACTAATGAAAAACTGTTTTTT. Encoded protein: CASSPLPRTNEKLFF.